This T cell receptor beta chain was retrieved from a study of cytomegalovirus exposure and HLA in healthy donors. The V end was cut by 6 bases, the J end by 9 bases, with 14 bases between. The CDR3 consists of 11 residues. The V gene's germline CDR1 is DFQATT and CDR2 SNEGSKA (reference sequence). Study-wide results and limits: Accurate prediction of most subjects' HLA-A and HLA-B alleles from TCR beta sequences was reported. Despite most TCR sequences being rare, some public TCRs occurred in many donors. Likely technical artifact: a cluster of highly shared sequence variants.

Details on this clone: The antigen is not known.

PCR primers comprised 60 Vbeta and 13 Jbeta primers. Using immunoSEQ multiplex PCR, the repertoire was profiled, and TCRdb retains in-frame clones only, with some absent. The sample shows about 200,000 clones, around 77% of them seen only once. The chain recombines TRBV20-1 with TRBJ2-5; weak D call: TRBD2 (5 bases). The sequence derives from a man younger than 40 in good health and CMV-seronegative. Material: PBMCs. DNA of the CDR3: TGCAGTGCCCCCGTCCCCGGGGCCCAGTACTTC. Translated, it gives CSAPVPGAQYF.